The T cell receptor (beta chain) under discussion was sequenced for a study of T-cell reconstitution after alpha-beta-depleted transplantation in children (dated by TCRdb to about 2016). At the level of the whole study: T-cell immune reconstitution after TCRalphabeta/CD19-depleted allogeneic hematopoietic cell transplantation in children was quantitatively tracked in the study by means of TCR repertoire profiling.

The method was PCR. Instrument on record: Illumina HiSeq 2500. TCR libraries were prepared with molecular barcoding, using unique molecular identifiers to normalize TCRbeta repertoire quantification. The raw public reads went through TCRdb reprocessing: fastp at Q25, MiXCR clone calling, in-frame beta chains kept. For every CDR3 protein sequence, its rows merge into one entry that carries the most common genes and DNA. Within this sample are some 440,000 distinct CDR3 sequences, with 15% to 20% of them counted one time only. Of the sample, under 30% falls within the top ten clones. This clonotype was found a few times. No antigen is known for it. Base qualities are missing; no much larger clone stands one base away. Explained via the paper, the treatment or condition label denotes: allogeneic hematopoietic cell transplantation with graft depleted of TCRalphabeta T cells and CD19 B cells. The children who served as transplant recipients had been given grafts of TCRalphabeta/CD19-depleted allogeneic hematopoietic cells.

Overall study results and their limits: Over the following months the frequencies of hyperexpanded clones went down, and after one year T-cell counts and TCRbeta diversity were mostly credited to newly produced T cells. The apparently early recovery of alphabetaT-cell counts about two months after transplant reportedly depended on only several hundred rapidly expanded clones that came from non-depleted graft cells. In some patients, the high TCRbeta diversity seen at day 60 was put down to recipient T cells and intrathymic progenitors that had survived conditioning.

Spanning cysteine to phenylalanine, the CDR3 consists of 16 amino acids. Only the CDR3 DNA stays, 48 bases, in frame from base 1. Ends trimmed: V by 2 bases, J by 4 bases; bases unmatched to a gene: 9. CDR1 SGHRS and CDR2 YFSETQ were looked up in the germline V gene. The chain was built from TRBV5-1 and TRBJ2-1; 7 middle bases align to TRBD1. Sequenced material: PBMCs, mostly from graft donor cells, taken 360 days after TCRalphabeta/CD19-depleted stem cell transplant. The TCR comes from a boy under three years old who had a stem cell transplant for Wiskott-Aldrich syndrome, so the T cells may come from the graft donor. The CDR3 corresponds to CASSFGRAGGYNEQFF. Read as DNA, the sequence is TGCGCCAGCAGCTTCGGGCGGGCAGGGGGATACAATGAGCAGTTCTTC.